These 7 T cell receptor beta chains came from one sample sequenced in a study of OX40 agonist ivuxolimab in advanced cancers. Only in-frame clones appear in the TCRdb table, and some are missing; sequencing was by immunoSEQ multiplex PCR. The profile covers tens of thousands of clones, with around 93% appearing a single time and around 2% taken by the ten largest. The specimen comprised CD4+ or CD8+ T cells sorted from blood, sampled in a trial of the OX40 agonist ivuxolimab. The source is an adult with an advanced solid tumor such as melanoma, head and neck, liver or kidney cancer.

The V and J genes are TRBV11-2 and TRBJ1-3, with 7 bases aligning to TRBD1. Germline values: CDR1 SGHAT, CDR2 FQNNGV. This CDR3 has 18 amino acids. The junction had 15 bases not matched to a gene; V was cut back by 7 bases and J by 0 bases. The CDR3 sequence is CASTTLEGQYSSGNTIYF. CDR3 sequence (DNA): TGTGCCAGCACCACCCTCGAGGGACAGTACAGCTCTGGAAACACCATATATTTT.

The rearrangement joins TRBV18 to TRBJ2-5, with D possibly TRBD1 on 5 matching bases. The CDR3 is 16 amino acids. Trimming removed 3 bases at V and 2 bases at J, with 16 bases between. From germline, CDR1 is KGHSH and CDR2 LQKENI. The CDR3 here is CASSPYGAAQQETQYF. The CDR3 DNA reads TGTGCCAGCTCACCGTATGGGGCAGCTCAACAAGAGACCCAGTACTTC.

The chain carries TRBV6-5 and TRBJ2-1; 11 nucleotides line up with TRBD2. This CDR3 is 15 amino acids long. The trim removed 6 bases at V and 4 bases at J, leaving 5 bases unmatched. CDR1 is MNHEY, CDR2 SVGAGI, per germline. The CDR3 reads CASRTSGRRYNEQFF. Here the CDR3 DNA reads TGTGCCAGCAGAACTAGCGGGAGAAGGTACAATGAGCAGTTCTTC.

The chain couples TRBV28 to TRBJ2-7; D is unresolved. The CDR3 loop spans 13 amino acids. The germline gives CDR1 MDHEN, CDR2 SYDVKM. Trimming cost V 2 bases and J 2 bases, with 7 bases left between them. CDR3 sequence (DNA): TGTGCCAGCAGTTTAGTTAATACCTACGAGCAGTACTTC. Amino acids: CASSLVNTYEQYF.

The chain links TRBV30 to TRBJ1-6; unclear D gene. CDR3 size: 13 residues. V shed 8 bases and J shed 6 bases, with 14 bases lying between them. Germline V gives CDR1 GTSNPN, CDR2 SVGIG (reference sequence). The CDR3 here is CAGHRVPNSPLHF. In DNA, the CDR3 is TGTGCCGGGCACCGGGTCCCTAATTCACCCCTCCACTTT.

The rearrangement joins TRBV30 to TRBJ1-5; D not resolved. The CDR3 length is 14 residues. Trimming cost V 2 bases and J 0 bases, with 8 bases left between them. Looked up from germline, CDR1 is GTSNPN and CDR2 is SVGIG (reference sequence). CDR3 residues: CAWSSLNSNQPQHF. The CDR3 DNA is TGTGCCTGGAGTAGTCTGAATAGCAATCAGCCCCAGCATTTT.

V and J are TRBV2 and TRBJ2-1, with D perhaps TRBD2 (5 bases). CDR3 length: 13 amino acids. V lost 4 bases, J lost 5 bases, and 9 bases lay in between. In germline, CDR1 is SNHLY, CDR2 FYNNEI. The CDR3 bases are TGTGCCAGCAGTGTGCAAGCGGACAATGAGCAGTTCTTC. Translated, it gives CASSVQADNEQFF.